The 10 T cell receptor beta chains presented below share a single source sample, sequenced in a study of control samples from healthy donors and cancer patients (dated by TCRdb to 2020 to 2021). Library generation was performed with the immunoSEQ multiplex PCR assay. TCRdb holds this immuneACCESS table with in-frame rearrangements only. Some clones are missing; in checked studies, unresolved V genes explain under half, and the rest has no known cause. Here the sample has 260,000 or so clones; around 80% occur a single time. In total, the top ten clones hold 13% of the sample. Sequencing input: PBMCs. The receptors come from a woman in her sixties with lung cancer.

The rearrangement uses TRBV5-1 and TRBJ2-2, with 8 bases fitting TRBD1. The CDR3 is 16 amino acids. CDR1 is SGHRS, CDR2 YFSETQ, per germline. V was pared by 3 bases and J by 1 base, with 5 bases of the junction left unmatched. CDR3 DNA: TGCGCCAGCAGCTGGACGGGACAGGTGAACACCGGGGAGCTGTTTTTT. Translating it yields CASSWTGQVNTGELFF.

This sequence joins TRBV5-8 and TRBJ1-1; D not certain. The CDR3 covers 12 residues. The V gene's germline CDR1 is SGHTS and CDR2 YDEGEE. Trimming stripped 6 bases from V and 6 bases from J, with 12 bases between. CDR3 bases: TGTGCCAGCATCGAGAGCTACGCTGAAGCTTTCTTT. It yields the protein CASIESYAEAFF.

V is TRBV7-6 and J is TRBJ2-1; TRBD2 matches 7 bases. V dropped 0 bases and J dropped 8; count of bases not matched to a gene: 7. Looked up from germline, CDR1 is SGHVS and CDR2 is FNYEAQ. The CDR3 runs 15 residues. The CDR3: CASSLALAAGDEQFF. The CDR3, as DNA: TGTGCCAGCAGCTTAGCGCTAGCGGCCGGGGATGAGCAGTTCTTC. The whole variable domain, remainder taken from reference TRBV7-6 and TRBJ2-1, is GAGVSQSPRYKVTKRGQDVALRCDPISGHVSLYWYRQALGQGPEFLTYFNYEAQQDKSGLPNDRFSAERPEGSISTLTIQRTEQRDSAMYRCASSLALAAGDEQFFGPGTRLTVL.

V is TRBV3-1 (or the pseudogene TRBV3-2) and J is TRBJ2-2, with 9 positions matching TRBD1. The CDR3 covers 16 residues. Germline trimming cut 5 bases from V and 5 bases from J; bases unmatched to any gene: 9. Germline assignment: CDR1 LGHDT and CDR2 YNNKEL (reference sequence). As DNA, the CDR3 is TGTGCCAGCAGCTCACAGGGGGCTCTTATGACCGGGGAGCTGTTTTTT. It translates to CASSSQGALMTGELFF.

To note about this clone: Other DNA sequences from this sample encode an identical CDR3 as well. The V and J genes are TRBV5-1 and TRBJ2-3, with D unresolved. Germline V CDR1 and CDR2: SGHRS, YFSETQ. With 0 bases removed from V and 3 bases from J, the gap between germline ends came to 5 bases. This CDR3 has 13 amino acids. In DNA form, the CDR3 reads TGCGCCAGCAGCTTGGGAGGTACAGATACGCAGTATTTT. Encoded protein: CASSLGGTDTQYF.

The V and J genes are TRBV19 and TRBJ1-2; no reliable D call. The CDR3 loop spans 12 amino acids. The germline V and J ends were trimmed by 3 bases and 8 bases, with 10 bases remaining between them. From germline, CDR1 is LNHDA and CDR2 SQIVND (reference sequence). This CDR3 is CASSMTPRGYTF. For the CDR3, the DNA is TGTGCCAGTAGTATGACCCCCCGGGGCTACACCTTC.

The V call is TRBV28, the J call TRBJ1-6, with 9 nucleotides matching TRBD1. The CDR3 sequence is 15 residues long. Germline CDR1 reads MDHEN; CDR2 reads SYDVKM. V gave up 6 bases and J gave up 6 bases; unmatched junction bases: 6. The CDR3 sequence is CASSVTGQGNSPLHF. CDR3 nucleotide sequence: TGTGCCAGCAGCGTGACGGGACAGGGTAATTCACCCCTCCACTTT.

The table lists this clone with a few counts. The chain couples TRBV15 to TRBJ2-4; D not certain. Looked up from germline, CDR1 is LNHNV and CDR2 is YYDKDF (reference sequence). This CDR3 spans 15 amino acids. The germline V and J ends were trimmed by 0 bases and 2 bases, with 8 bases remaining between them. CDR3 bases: TGTGCCACCAGCAGAGAATACGTAACCAAAAACATTCAGTACTTC. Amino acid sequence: CATSREYVTKNIQYF.

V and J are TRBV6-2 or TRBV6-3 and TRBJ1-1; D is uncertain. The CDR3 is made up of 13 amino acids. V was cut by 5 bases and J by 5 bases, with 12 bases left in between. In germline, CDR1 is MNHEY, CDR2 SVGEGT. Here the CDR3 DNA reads TGTGCCAGCAGTCTGGGGAGAGATACTGAAGCTTTCTTT. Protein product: CASSLGRDTEAFF.

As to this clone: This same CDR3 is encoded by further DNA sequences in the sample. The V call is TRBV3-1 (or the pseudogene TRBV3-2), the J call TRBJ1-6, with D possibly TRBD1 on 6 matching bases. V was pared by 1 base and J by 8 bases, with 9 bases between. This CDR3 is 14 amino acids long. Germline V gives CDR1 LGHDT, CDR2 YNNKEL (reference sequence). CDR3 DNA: TGTGCCAGCAGCCAAGTGTCAGGGGATTCACCCCTCCACTTT. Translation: CASSQVSGDSPLHF.